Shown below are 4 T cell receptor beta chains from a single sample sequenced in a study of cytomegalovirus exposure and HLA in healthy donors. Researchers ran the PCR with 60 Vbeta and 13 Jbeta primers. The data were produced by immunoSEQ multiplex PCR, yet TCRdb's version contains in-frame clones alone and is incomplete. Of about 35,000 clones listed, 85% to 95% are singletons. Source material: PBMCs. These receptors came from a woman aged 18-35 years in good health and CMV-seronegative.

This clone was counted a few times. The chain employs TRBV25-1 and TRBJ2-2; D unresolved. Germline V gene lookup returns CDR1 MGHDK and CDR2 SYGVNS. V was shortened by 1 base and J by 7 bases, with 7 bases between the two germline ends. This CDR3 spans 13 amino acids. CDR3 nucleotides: TGTGCCAGCAGTGAATCCTACTACGGGGAGCTGTTTTTT. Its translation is CASSESYYGELFF.

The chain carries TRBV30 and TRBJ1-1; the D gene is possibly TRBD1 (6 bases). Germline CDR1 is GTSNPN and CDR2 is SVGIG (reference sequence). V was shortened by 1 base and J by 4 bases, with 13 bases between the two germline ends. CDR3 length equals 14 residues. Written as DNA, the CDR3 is TGTGCCTGGAGTGACAGGGTATCAGGCACTGAAGCTTTCTTT. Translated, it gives CAWSDRVSGTEAFF.

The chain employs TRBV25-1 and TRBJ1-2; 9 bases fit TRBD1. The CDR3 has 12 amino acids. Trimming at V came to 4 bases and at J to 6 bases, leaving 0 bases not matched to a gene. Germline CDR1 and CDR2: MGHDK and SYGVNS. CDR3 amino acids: CASSGTGDGYTF. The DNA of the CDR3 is TGTGCCAGCAGTGGGACAGGGGATGGCTACACCTTC.

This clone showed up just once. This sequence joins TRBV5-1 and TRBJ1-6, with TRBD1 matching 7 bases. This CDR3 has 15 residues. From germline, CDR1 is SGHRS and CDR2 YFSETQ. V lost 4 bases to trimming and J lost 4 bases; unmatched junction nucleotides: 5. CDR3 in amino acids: CASSGTGVYNSPLHF. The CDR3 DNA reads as TGCGCCAGCAGCGGAACAGGGGTTTATAATTCACCCCTCCACTTT.